These 4 T cell receptor beta chains were all obtained from the same sample, sequenced in a study of blood T cells in healthy people across ages. A sample-barcoded 5' primer and a J-beta primer mix were used in a second PCR of roughly 6 to 12 cycles. MiXCR was run by TCRdb on the 5' RACE reads, yielding one entry per CDR3 protein. The sample contains hundreds of thousands of distinct CDR3 sequences, approximately 39% of which appear only once. The source material was blood. The receptors come from a woman aged 55-75 years in good health.

This clonotype has more than one count but fewer than ten. The V gene is TRBV7-2, the J gene TRBJ2-1, with 8 bases fitting TRBD2. V lost 6 bases to trimming and J lost 3 bases; unmatched junction nucleotides: 10. From germline, CDR1 is SGHTA and CDR2 FQGNSA. This CDR3 is 16 amino acids long. In DNA, the CDR3 is TGTGCCAGCAGTTACAGGCTCCTAGCGGGCTACAATGAGCAGTTCTTC. Its translation is CASSYRLLAGYNEQFF.

As concerns this clonotype: Germline and junction disagree at one end, which may indicate a read error. This sequence joins TRBV7-7 and TRBJ2-2; 11 bases map to TRBD1. The CDR3 has 16 amino acids. Germline CDR1 SSHAT, CDR2 FNYEAQ (reference sequence). The CDR3 reads CASSQGQGALTGELFF. CDR3 sequence (DNA): TGTGCTAGCAGCCAAGGACAGGGGGCGCTGACCGGGGAGCTGTTTTTT.

For this clonotype: A junction end diverges from the germline sequence, so it may reflect a read error. The V gene is TRBV7-8, the J gene TRBJ2-3; no clear D gene. The germline V gene has CDR1 SGHVS and CDR2 FQNEAQ. The CDR3 has 15 residues. The CDR3: CASSLGLILADTRYF. The CDR3 DNA reads TGTGCCAGCAGCTTAGGATTAATACTTGCGGATACGCGGTATTTT.

The V call is TRBV10-3, the J call TRBJ2-5; 8 bases map to TRBD1. The ends lost 6 bases at V and 2 bases at J; junction bases unmatched: 8. Germline-derived CDR1 and CDR2 are ENHRY and SYGVKD. CDR3 length: 15 amino acids. CDR3 in DNA: TGTGCCATCAGGGGTCAGGGGGCGCGGCAAGAGACCCAGTACTTC. Its protein product is CAIRGQGARQETQYF.